These 7 T cell receptor beta chains were sequenced from one sample in a study of blood T cell repertoires in COVID-19. Only in-frame clones appear in the TCRdb table, and some are missing; sequencing was by immunoSEQ multiplex PCR. Here the sample spans 43,000 or so clones, around 79% being singletons. Sequenced: peripheral blood. Receptors were obtained from a woman aged 55-70 years with acute or convalescent COVID-19.

This clone was observed a handful of times. CDR3 nucleotide sequence: TGTGCCAGTTCTAGCGGGGTCAGAGATACGCAGTATTTT. This codes for CASSSGVRDTQYF. This chain uses TRBV9 with TRBJ2-3; 9 bases fit TRBD2. With 8 bases clipped from V and 5 bases from J, the junction kept 6 bases outside the gene matches. This CDR3 has 13 residues. The germline gives CDR1 SGDLS, CDR2 YYNGEE.

This chain connects TRBV27 to TRBJ2-1, with TRBD1 matching over 8 bases. V was pared by 7 bases and J by 7 bases, with 12 bases of the junction left unmatched. This CDR3 contains 15 residues. Germline CDR1 reads MNHEY; CDR2 reads SMNVEV (reference sequence). The CDR3 sequence is CASTHTGTGVNEQFF. DNA for the CDR3: TGTGCCAGCACCCATACAGGGACAGGAGTTAATGAGCAGTTCTTC.

The chain has TRBV10-1 and TRBJ2-3; D possibly corresponds to TRBD1 (5 bases). V was pared by 7 bases and J by 5 bases, with 13 bases between. This CDR3 is built from 13 residues. Per germline, CDR1 WNHNN and CDR2 SYGVQD (reference sequence). The CDR3 sequence: CASNQGIKDTQYF. The DNA for the CDR3 is TGCGCCAGCAACCAGGGAATCAAAGATACGCAGTATTTT.

This sequence joins TRBV9 and TRBJ2-2, with D possibly TRBD2 on 6 matching bases. Trimming pared 4 bases from V and 0 bases from J, leaving 16 bases between. This CDR3 region has 17 residues. Germline loops: CDR1 SGDLS, CDR2 YYNGEE. Here the CDR3 reads CASSPRGITSNTGELFF. The CDR3, as DNA: TGTGCCAGCAGCCCTCGGGGGATAACATCGAACACCGGGGAGCTGTTTTTT.

This sequence joins TRBV7-9 and TRBJ1-1; a weak D match, TRBD1 (5 bases). The CDR3 loop spans 12 amino acids. CDR1 and CDR2 from the germline V gene are SEHNR and FQNEAQ (reference sequence). V lost 7 bases to trimming and J lost 7 bases, with 13 bases between them. CDR3 loop: CASTRGLVEAFF. The CDR3 bases are TGTGCCAGCACCCGGGGGTTAGTTGAAGCTTTCTTT.

J is TRBJ1-5 and V is TRBV4-3; D possibly corresponds to TRBD1 (5 bases). CDR3 length: 16 amino acids. The V gene lost 0 bases and the J gene lost 1 base, with 10 bases spanning the gap. Germline CDR1 is LGHNA and CDR2 is YSLEER. The CDR3 spells CASSQDRTLSNQPQHF. The CDR3 nucleotides read TGCGCCAGCAGCCAAGATCGGACACTAAGCAATCAGCCCCAGCATTTT.

The chain recombines TRBV18 with TRBJ2-2; TRBD1 matches at 7 bases. This CDR3 is 13 amino acids long. The germline gives CDR1 KGHSH, CDR2 LQKENI. V lost 3 bases and J lost 7; bases outside the gene matches: 2. CDR3 bases: TGTGCCAGCTCACCGACAGGGTTCGGGGAGCTGTTTTTT. It is translated as CASSPTGFGELFF.